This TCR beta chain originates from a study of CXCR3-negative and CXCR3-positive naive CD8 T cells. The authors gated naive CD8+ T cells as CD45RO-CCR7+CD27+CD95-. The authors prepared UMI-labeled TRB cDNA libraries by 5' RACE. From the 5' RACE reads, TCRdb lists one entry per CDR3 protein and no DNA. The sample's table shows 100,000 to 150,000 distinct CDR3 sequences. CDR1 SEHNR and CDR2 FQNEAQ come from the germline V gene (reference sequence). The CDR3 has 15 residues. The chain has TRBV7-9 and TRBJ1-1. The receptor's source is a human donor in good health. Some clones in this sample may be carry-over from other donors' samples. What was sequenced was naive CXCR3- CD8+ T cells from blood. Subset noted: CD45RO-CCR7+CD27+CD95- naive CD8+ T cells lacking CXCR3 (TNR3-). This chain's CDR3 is CASSLRDWPNTEAFF.